This T cell receptor (beta chain) was profiled in a study of Graves' ophthalmopathy and Graves' hyperthyroidism. RNA transcripts served as template for amplifying TCR beta CDR3 sequences. Second-round multiplex PCR came after first-round RT-PCR with HTBI primers. From the multiplex PCR reads, TCRdb called clonotypes with MiXCR, one entry per CDR3 protein. In the table there are about 740,000 distinct CDR3 sequences, around 40% of which are singletons. Broader study findings: With a specificity of about 75% and a sensitivity of around 70%, the model predicted ophthalmopathy progression.

Thyroid ultrasound, orbital computed tomography, TRAb, serum thyroxine and clinical symptoms formed the basis of diagnosis. The PBMCs were taken from 10 ml of fresh peripheral blood. A note on this clonotype: What it binds is not known.

The sequencing sample was made of peripheral blood. This clonotype was sampled from an adult man with Graves' ophthalmopathy.

Written as DNA, the CDR3 is TGTGCCAGCAGTCTCCGGGACACTACCGGGGAGCTGTTTTTT. Its translation is CASSLRDTTGELFF. The chain links TRBV25-1 to TRBJ2-2, with a tentative D call TRBD1 (6 bases). V lost 5 bases to trimming and J lost 5 bases, with 12 bases between them. The CDR3 is 14 residues long. Germline V gene data show CDR1 as MGHDK and CDR2 as SYGVNS.